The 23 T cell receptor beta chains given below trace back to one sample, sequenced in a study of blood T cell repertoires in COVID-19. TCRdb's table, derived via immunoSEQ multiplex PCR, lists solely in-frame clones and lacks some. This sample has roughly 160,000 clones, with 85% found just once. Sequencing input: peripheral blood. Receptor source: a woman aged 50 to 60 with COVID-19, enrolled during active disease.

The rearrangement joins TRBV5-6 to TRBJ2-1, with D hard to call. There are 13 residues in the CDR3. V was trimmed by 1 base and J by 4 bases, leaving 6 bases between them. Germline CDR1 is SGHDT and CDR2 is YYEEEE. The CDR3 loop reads CASSLYGYNEQFF. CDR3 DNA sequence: TGTGCCAGCAGCTTGTACGGGTACAATGAGCAGTTCTTC.

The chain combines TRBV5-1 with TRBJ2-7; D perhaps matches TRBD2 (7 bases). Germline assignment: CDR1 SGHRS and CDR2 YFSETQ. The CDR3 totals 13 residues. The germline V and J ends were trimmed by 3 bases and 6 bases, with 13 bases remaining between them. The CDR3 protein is CASSSIRGGEQYF. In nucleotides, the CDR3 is TGCGCCAGCAGCTCAATAAGGGGGGGCGAGCAGTACTTC.

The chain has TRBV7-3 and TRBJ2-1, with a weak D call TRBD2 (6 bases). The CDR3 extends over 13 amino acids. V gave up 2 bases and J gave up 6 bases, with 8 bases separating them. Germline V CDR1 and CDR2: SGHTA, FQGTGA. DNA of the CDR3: TGTGCCAGCAGCTTAGGGACTTTCAATGAGCAGTTCTTC. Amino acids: CASSLGTFNEQFF.

The CDR3 is CASSALAGGGDTQYF. The CDR3 DNA reads TGTGCCAGCAGCGCCCTAGCGGGGGGCGGGGATACGCAGTATTTT. This chain joins TRBV9 and TRBJ2-3; 11 positions match TRBD2. V lost 3 bases and J lost 6; bases outside the gene matches: 6. Germline V lookup: CDR1 SGDLS, CDR2 YYNGEE. This CDR3 is built from 15 residues.

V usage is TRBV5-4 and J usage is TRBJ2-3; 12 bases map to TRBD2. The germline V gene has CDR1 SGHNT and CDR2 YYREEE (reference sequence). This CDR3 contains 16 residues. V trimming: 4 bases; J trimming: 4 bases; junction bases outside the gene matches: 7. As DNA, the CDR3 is TGTGCCAGCAGCCTAAGACTAGCGGGGGTTTCAGATACGCAGTATTTT. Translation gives CASSLRLAGVSDTQYF.

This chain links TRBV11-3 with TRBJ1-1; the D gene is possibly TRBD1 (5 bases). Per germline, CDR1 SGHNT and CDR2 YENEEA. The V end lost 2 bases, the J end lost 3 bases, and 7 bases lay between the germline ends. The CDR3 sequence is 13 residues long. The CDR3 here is CASSLLGDTEAFF. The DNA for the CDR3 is TGTGCCAGCAGCTTATTAGGGGACACTGAAGCTTTCTTT.

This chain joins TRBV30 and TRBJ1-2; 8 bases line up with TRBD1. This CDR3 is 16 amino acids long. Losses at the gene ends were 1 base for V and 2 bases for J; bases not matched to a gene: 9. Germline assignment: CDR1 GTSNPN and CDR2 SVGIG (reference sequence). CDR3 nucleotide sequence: TGTGCCTGGAGTGGGGGACGGAGACAGGGGAACTATGGCTACACCTTC. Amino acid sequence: CAWSGGRRQGNYGYTF.

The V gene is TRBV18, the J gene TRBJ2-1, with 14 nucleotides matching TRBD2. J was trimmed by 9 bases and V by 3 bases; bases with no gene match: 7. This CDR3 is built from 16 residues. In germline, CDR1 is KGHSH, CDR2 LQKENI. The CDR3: CASSPGTSGGFGEQFF. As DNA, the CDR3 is TGTGCCAGCTCACCCGGGACTAGCGGGGGTTTCGGTGAGCAGTTCTTC.

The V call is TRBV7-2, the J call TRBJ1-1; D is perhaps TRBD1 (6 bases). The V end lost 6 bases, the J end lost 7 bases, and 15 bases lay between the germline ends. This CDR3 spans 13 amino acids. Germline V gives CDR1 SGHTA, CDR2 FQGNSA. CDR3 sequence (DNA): TGTGCCAGCAGTAGACGGGGGGCAAGTGAAGCTTTCTTT. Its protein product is CASSRRGASEAFF.

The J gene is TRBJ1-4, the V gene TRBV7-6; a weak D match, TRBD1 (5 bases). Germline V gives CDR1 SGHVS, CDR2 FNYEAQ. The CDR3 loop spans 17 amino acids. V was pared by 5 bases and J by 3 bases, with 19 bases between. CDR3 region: CASSAHLRDGANEKLFF. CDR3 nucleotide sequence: TGTGCCAGCAGCGCGCACCTCAGGGATGGGGCTAATGAAAAACTGTTTTTT. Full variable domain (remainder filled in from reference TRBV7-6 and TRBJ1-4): GAGVSQSPRYKVTKRGQDVALRCDPISGHVSLYWYRQALGQGPEFLTYFNYEAQQDKSGLPNDRFSAERPEGSISTLTIQRTEQRDSAMYRCASSAHLRDGANEKLFFGSGTQLSVL.

The CDR3: CASSPQFPGQAETAEKLFF. The CDR3 nucleotides are TGTGCCAGCAGCCCCCAGTTTCCGGGACAGGCCGAAACTGCTGAAAAACTGTTTTTT. The rearrangement links TRBV3-1 (or the pseudogene TRBV3-2) to TRBJ1-4; 8 nucleotides align to TRBD1. J was trimmed by 7 bases and V by 4 bases; bases with no gene match: 20. CDR3 size: 19 residues. CDR1 and CDR2 from the germline V gene are LGHDT and YNNKEL (reference sequence).

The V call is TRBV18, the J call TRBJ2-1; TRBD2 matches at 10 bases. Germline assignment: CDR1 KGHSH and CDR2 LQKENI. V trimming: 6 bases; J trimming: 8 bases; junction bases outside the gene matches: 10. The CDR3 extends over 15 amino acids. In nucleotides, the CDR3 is TGTGCCAGCTCTAAAGCGGGGGGGCGAATCGATGAGCAGTTCTTC. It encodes CASSKAGGRIDEQFF. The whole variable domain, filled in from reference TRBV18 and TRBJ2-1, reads NAGVMQNPRHLVRRRGQEARLRCSPMKGHSHVYWYRQLPEEGLKFMVYLQKENIIDESGMPKERFSAEFPKEGPSILRIQQVVRGDSAAYFCASSKAGGRIDEQFFGPGTRLTVL.

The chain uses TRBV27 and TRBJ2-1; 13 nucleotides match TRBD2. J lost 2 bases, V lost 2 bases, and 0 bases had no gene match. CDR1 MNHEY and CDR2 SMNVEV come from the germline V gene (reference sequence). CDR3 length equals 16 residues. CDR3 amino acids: CASSLTSGGAYNEQFF. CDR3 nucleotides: TGTGCCAGCAGTTTAACTAGCGGGGGGGCCTACAATGAGCAGTTCTTC.

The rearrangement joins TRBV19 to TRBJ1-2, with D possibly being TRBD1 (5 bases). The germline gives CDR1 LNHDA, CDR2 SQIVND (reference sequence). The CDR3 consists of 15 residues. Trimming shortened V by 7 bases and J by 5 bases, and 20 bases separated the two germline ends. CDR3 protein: CASTTGPGEVYGYTF. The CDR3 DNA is TGTGCCAGTACAACAGGACCGGGAGAGGTATATGGCTACACCTTC.

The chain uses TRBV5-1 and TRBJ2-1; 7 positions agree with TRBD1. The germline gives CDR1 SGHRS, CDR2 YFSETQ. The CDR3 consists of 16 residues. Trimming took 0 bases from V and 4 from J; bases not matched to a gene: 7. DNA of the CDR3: TGCGCCAGCAGCTTGGGGGGGACAGAAATTTACAATGAGCAGTTCTTC. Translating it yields CASSLGGTEIYNEQFF.

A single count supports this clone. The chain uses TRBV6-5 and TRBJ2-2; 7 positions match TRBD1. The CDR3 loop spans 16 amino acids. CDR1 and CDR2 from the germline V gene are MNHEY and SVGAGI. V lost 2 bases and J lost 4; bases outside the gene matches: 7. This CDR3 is CASSYTWDSSTGELFF. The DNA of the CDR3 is TGTGCCAGCAGTTACACATGGGACAGCTCCACCGGGGAGCTGTTTTTT.

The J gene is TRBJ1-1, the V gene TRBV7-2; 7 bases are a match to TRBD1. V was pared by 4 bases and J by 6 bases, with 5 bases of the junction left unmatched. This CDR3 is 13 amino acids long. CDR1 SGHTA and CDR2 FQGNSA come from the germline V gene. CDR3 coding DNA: TGTGCCAGCAGCTCCCCCGACAGGGCTGAAGCTTTCTTT. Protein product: CASSSPDRAEAFF.

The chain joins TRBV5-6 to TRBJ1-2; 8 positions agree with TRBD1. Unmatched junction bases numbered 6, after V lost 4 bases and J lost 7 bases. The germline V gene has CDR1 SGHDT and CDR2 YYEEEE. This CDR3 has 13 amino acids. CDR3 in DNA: TGTGCCAGCAGCCCTTGGACAGGGACTGGCTACACCTTC. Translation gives CASSPWTGTGYTF.

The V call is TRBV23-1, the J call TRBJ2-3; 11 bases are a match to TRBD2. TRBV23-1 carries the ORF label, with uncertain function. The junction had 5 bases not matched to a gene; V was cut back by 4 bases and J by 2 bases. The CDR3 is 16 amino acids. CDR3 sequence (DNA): TGCGCCAGCAGTCGGAATAGCGGGGGGGACACAGATACGCAGTATTTT. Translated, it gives CASSRNSGGDTDTQYF.

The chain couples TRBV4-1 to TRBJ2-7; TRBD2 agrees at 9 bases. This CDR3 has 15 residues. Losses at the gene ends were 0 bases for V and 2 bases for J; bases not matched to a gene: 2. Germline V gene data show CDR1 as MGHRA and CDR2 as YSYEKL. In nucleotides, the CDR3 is TGCGCCAGCAGCCAAGATGGCGGGGGGGCCTACGAGCAGTACTTC. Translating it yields CASSQDGGGAYEQYF.

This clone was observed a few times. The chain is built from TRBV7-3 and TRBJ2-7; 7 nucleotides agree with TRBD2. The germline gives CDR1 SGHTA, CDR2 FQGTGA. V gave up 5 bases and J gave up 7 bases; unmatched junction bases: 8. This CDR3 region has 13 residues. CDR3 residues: CASSPTAGEEQYF. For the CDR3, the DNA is TGTGCCAGCAGCCCAACCGCGGGGGAGGAGCAGTACTTC.

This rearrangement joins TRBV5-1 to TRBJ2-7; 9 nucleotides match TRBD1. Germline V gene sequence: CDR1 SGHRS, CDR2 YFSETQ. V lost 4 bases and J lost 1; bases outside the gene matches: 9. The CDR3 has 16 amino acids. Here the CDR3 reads CASSGGTGILSYEQYF. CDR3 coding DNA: TGCGCCAGCAGCGGGGGGACAGGGATCCTGTCCTACGAGCAGTACTTC.

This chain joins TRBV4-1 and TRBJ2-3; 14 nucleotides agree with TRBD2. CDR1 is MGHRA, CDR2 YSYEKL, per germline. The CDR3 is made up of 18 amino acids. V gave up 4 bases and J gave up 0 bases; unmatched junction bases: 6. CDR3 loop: CASSRLAGGVRSTDTQYF. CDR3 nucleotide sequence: TGCGCCAGCAGCCGACTAGCGGGGGGGGTCCGTAGCACAGATACGCAGTATTTT.